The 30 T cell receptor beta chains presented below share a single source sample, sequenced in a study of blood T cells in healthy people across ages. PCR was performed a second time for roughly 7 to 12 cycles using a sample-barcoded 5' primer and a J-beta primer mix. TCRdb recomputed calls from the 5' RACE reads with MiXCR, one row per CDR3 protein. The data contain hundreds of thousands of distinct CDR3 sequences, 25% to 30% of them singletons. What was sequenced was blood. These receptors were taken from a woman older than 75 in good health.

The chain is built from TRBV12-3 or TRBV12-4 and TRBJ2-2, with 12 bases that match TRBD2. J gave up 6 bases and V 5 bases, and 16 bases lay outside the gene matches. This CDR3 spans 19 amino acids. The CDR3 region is CASSAKLAGGGFGPGELFF. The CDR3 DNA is TGTGCCAGCAGTGCCAAACTAGCGGGGGGCGGTTTCGGACCCGGGGAGCTGTTTTTT.

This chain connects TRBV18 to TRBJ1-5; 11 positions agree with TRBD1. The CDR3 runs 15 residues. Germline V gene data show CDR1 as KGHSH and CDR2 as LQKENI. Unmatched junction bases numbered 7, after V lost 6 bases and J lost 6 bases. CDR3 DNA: TGTGCCAGCTCGCCCGGGACAGGGGGACTTCAGCCCCAGCATTTT. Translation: CASSPGTGGLQPQHF.

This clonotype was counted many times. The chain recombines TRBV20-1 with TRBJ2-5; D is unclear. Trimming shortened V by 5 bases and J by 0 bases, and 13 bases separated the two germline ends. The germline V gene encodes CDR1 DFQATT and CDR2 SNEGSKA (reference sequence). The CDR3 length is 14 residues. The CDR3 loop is CSAPSETNQETQYF. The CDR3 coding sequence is TGCAGTGCTCCCTCGGAAACTAACCAAGAGACCCAGTACTTC.

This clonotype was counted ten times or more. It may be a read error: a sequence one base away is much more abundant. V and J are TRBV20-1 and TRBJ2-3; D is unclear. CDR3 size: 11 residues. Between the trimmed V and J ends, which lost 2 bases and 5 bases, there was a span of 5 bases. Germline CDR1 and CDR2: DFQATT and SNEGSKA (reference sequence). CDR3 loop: CSARRVDTQYF. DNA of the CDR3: TGCAGTGCTAGAAGGGTAGATACGCAGTATTTT.

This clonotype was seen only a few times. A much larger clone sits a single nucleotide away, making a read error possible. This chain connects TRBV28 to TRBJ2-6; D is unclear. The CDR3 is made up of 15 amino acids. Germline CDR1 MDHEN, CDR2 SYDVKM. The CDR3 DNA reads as TGTGTCAGCAGTCTAATCCACTCTGGGGCCAACGTCCTGACTTTC. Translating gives CVSSLIHSGANVLTF.

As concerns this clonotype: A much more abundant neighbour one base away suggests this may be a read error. CDR3 coding DNA: TGTGCCAGCAGCTGGGGACTAGTGGGGACGAGGAATGAGCAGTTCTTC. This translates into CASSWGLVGTRNEQFF. The chain recombines TRBV5-5 with TRBJ2-1; 8 nucleotides line up with TRBD2. The CDR3 is made up of 16 amino acids. Trimming removed 3 bases from V and 7 bases from J; junction bases left unmatched: 12. Germline assignment: CDR1 SGHKS and CDR2 YYEKEE (reference sequence). Full variable domain (remainder filled in from reference TRBV5-5 and TRBJ2-1): DAGVTQSPTHLIKTRGQQVTLRCSPISGHKSVSWYQQVLGQGPQFIFQYYEKEERGRGNFPDRFSARQFPNYSSELNVNALLLGDSALYLCASSWGLVGTRNEQFFGPGTRLTVL.

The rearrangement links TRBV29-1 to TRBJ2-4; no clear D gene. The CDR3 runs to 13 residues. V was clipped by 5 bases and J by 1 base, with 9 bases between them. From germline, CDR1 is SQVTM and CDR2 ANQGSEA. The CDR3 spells CSVKGLAKNIQYF. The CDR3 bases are TGCAGCGTTAAAGGCCTGGCCAAAAACATTCAGTACTTC.

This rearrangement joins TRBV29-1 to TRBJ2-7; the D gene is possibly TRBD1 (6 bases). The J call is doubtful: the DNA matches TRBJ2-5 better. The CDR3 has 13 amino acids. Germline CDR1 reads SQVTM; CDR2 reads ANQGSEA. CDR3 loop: CSVAQGLEQTQYF. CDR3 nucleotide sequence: TGCAGCGTTGCACAGGGTCTGGAACAGACCCAGTACTTC.

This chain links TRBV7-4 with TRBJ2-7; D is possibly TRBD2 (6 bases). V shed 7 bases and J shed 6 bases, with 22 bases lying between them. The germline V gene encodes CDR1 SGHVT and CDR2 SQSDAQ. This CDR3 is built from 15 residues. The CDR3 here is CASTFLSCGDPEQYF. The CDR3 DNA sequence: TGTGCCAGCACCTTCCTGTCTTGCGGGGACCCCGAGCAGTACTTC.

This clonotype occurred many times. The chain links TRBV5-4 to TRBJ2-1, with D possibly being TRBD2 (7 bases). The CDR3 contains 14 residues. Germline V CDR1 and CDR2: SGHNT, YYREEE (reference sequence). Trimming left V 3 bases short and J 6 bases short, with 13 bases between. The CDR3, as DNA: TGTGCCAGCAGCTCGGTGGGGGGGCCCAATGAGCAGTTCTTC. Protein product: CASSSVGGPNEQFF.

The CDR3 sequence: CASSSPGGASGNTIYF. In DNA form, the CDR3 reads TGTGCCAGCAGTTCCCCTGGCGGAGCCTCTGGAAACACCATATATTTT. This chain uses TRBV28 with TRBJ1-3; D is uncertain. V lost 4 bases and J 0 bases, leaving 13 bases between the germline ends. CDR1 and CDR2 (germline): MDHEN, SYDVKM. This CDR3 has 16 amino acids.

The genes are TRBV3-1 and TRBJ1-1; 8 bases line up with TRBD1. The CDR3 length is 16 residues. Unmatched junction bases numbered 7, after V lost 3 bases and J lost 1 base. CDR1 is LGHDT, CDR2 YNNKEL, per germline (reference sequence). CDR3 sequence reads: CASSQRPGGANTEAFF. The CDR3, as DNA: TGTGCCAGCAGCCAGAGGCCAGGGGGCGCGAACACTGAAGCTTTCTTT.

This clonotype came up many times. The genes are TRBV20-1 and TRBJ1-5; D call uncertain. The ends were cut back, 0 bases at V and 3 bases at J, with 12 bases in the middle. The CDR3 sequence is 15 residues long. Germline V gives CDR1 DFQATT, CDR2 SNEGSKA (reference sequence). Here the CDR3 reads CSARDTSGPNQPQHF. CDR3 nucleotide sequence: TGCAGTGCTAGAGATACTTCGGGCCCCAATCAGCCCCAGCATTTT.

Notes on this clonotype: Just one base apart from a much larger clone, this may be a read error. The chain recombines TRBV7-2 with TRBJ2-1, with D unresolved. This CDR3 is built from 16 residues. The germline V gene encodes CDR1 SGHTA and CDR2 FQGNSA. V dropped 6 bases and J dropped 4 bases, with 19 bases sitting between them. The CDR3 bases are TGTGCCAGCAGTCAAGTATGGGGAACAGCGTACAATGAGCAGTTCTTC. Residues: CASSQVWGTAYNEQFF.

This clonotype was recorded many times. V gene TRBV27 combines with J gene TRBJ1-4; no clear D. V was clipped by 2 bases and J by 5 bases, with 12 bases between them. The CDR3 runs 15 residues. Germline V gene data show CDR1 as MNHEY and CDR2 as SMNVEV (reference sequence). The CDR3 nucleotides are TGTGCCAGCAGTTTAGGAAACCCCAGGAATGAAAAACTGTTTTTT. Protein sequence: CASSLGNPRNEKLFF.

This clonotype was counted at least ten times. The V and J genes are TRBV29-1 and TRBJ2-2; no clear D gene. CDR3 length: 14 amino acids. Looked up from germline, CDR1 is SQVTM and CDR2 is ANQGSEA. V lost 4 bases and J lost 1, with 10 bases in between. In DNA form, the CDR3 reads TGCAGCGTTGCGGGCCGTAAGAACACCGGGGAGCTGTTTTTT. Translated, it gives CSVAGRKNTGELFF.

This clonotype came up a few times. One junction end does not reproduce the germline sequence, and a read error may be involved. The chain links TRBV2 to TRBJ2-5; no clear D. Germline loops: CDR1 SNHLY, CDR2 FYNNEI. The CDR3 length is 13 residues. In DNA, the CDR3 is TGTACCAGCAGTGATGGGAACGGAGAGACCCAGTACTTC. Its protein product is CTSSDGNGETQYF. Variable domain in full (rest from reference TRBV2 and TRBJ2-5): EPEVTQTPSHQVTQMGQEVILRCVPISNHLYFYWYRQILGQKVEFLVSFYNNEISEKSEIFDDQFSVERPDGSNFTLKIRSTKLEDSAMYFCTSSDGNGETQYFGPGTRLLVL.

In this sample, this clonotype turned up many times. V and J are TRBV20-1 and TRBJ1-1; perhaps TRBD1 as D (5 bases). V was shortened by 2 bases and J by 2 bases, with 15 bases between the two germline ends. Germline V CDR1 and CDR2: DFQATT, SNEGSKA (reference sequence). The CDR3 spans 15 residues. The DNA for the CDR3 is TGCAGTGCTAGAAATGCGTGGCAGGGCAACACTGAAGCTTTCTTT. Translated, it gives CSARNAWQGNTEAFF.

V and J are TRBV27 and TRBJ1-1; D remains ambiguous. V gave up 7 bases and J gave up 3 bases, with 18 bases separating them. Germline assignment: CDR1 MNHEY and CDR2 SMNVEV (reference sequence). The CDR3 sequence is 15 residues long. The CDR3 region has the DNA TGTGCCAGCATTTCACGGGGTTTGTTGGACACTGAAGCTTTCTTT. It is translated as CASISRGLLDTEAFF.

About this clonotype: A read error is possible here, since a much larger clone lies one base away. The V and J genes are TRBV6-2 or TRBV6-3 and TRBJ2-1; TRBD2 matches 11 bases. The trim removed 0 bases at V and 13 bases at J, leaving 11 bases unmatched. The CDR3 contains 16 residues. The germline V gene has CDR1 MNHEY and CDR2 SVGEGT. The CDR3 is CASSYSTSGVTETQFF. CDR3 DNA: TGTGCCAGCAGTTACTCGACTAGCGGGGTTACAGAGACCCAGTTCTTC.

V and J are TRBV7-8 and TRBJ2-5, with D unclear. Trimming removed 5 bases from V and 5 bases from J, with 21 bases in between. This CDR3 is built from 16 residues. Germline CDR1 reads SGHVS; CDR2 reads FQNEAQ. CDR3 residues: CASSPPRSSYNETQYF. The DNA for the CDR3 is TGTGCCAGCAGCCCCCCCAGGAGCTCCTACAATGAGACCCAGTACTTC.

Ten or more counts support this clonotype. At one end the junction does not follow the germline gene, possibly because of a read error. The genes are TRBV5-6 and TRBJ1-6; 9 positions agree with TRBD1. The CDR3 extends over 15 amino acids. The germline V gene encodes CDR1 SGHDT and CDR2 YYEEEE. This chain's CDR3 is CASSLVGTGNSPLHF. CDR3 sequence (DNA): TGCGCCAGCAGCTTGGTCGGGACAGGGAATTCACCCCTCCACTTT.

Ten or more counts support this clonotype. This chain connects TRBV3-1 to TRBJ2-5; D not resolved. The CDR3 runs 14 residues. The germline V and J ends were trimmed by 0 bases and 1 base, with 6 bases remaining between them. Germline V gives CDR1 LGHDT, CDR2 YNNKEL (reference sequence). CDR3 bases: TGTGCCAGCAGCCAAGAACTGTTCCAAGAGACCCAGTACTTC. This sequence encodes CASSQELFQETQYF.

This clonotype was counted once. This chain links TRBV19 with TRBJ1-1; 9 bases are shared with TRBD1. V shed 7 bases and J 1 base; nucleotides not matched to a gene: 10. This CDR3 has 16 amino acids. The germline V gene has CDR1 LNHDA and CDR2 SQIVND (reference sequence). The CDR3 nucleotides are TGTGCCAGTACCCCCTTGGACAGGGGAGGGAACACTGAAGCTTTCTTT. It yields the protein CASTPLDRGGNTEAFF.

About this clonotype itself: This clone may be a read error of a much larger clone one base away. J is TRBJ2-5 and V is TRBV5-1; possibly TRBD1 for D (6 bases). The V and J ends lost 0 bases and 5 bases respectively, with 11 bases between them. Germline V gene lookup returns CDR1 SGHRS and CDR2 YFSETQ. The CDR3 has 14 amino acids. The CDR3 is CASSLAQGTETQYF. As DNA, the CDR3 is TGCGCCAGCAGCTTGGCACAGGGTACGGAGACCCAGTACTTC. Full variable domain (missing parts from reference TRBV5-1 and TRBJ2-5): KAGVTQTPRYLIKTRGQQVTLSCSPISGHRSVSWYQQTPGQGLQFLFEYFSETQRNKGNFPGRFSGRQFSNSRSEMNVSTLELGDSALYLCASSLAQGTETQYFGPGTRLLVL.

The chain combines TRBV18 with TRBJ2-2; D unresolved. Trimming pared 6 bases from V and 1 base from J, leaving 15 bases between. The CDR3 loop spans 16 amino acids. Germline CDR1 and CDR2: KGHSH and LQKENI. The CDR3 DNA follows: TGTGCCAGCTCGCCCCGCCCCCTCGGGAACACCGGGGAGCTGTTTTTT. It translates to CASSPRPLGNTGELFF. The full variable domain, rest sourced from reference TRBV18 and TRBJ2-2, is NAGVMQNPRHLVRRRGQEARLRCSPMKGHSHVYWYRQLPEEGLKFMVYLQKENIIDESGMPKERFSAEFPKEGPSILRIQQVVRGDSAAYFCASSPRPLGNTGELFFGEGSRLTVL.

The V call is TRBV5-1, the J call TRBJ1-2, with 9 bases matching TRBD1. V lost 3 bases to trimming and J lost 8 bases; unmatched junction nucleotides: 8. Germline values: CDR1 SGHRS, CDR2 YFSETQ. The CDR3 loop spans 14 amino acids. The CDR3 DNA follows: TGCGCCAGCAGCTCATCCGGGACAGGGTTGGGCTACACCTTC. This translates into CASSSSGTGLGYTF.

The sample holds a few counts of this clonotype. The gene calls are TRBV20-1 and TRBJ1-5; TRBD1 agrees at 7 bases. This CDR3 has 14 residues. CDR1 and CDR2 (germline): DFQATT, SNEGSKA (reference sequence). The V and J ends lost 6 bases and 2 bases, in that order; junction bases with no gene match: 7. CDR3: CSARQGVGNQPQHF. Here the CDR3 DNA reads TGCAGTGCCCGACAGGGAGTGGGCAATCAGCCCCAGCATTTT.

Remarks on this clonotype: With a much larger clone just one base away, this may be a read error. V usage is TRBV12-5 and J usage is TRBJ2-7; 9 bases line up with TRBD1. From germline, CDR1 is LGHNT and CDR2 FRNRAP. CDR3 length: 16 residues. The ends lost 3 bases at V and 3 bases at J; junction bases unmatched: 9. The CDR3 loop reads CASGFASGQGCYEQYF. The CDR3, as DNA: TGTGCTAGTGGTTTTGCCTCGGGACAGGGCTGCTACGAGCAGTACTTC.

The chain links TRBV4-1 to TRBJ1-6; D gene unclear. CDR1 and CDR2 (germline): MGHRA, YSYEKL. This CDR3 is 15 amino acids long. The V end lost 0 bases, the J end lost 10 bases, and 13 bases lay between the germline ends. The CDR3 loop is CASSQEVARRSPLHF. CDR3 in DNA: TGCGCCAGCAGCCAAGAGGTCGCTAGAAGGTCACCCCTCCACTTT.